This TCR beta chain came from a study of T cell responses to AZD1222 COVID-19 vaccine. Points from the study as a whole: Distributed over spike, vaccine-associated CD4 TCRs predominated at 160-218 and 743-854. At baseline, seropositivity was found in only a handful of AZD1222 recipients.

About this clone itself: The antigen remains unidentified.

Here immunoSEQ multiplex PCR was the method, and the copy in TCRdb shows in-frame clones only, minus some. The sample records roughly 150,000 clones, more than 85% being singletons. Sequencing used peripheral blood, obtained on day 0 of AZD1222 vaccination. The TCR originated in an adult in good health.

The CDR3 sequence: CASNHGGSNYGYTF. CDR3 coding DNA: TGTGCCAGCAACCACGGGGGATCTAACTATGGCTACACCTTC. The rearrangement uses TRBV6-5 and TRBJ1-2, with D possibly TRBD1 on 5 matching bases. V gave up 7 bases and J gave up 0 bases, with 12 bases separating them. Germline CDR1 MNHEY, CDR2 SVGAGI. There are 14 residues in the CDR3.